This T cell receptor beta chain was captured in a study of Graves' ophthalmopathy and Graves' hyperthyroidism. Overall study results and limits: Cross-validated, the 13-signature model showed 87.88%/81.08% sensitivity/specificity, and 80%/75% in the test set.

Worth noting for this clonotype: Its matching antigen is unknown.

RNA transcripts were the template, and TCR beta CDR3 regions were amplified from them. Second-round multiplex PCR came after first-round RT-PCR with HTBI primers. TCRdb redid the calling of the multiplex PCR reads with MiXCR, one entry per CDR3 protein. The table includes some 1.1 million distinct CDR3 sequences, about 35% detected once. The diagnosis was founded upon clinical symptoms, serum thyroxine, TRAb, thyroid ultrasound and orbital computed tomography. This CDR3 region has 15 residues. With 0 bases removed from V and 3 bases from J, the gap between germline ends came to 12 bases. The germline CDR1 and CDR2 sequences are MNHNS and SASEGT.

The chain is built from TRBV6-1 and TRBJ2-7, with D maybe TRBD1 (6 bases). This TCR was sampled from an adult man with Graves' hyperthyroidism. Sequencing was performed on peripheral blood or thyroid tissue (not recorded which). In nucleotides, the CDR3 is TGTGCCAGCAGTGAAGCCTCGGACAGTTTCTACGAGCAGTACTTC. Amino acid sequence: CASSEASDSFYEQYF.